Reported below is one T cell receptor (beta chain). As yet, its antigen is unknown. Germline is not matched at one junction end, which may reflect a read error. The sample is drawn from a study of post-analysis software for immune sequencing data. CDR3 length: 15 amino acids. Study results and limitations: A few TRBV segments, TRBV5-6, TRBV5-1 and TRBV20-1 among them, were found more frequent in patients than controls.

TCR beta cDNA libraries had unique molecular identifiers. TCRdb called the PCR reads again in MiXCR, with one record for every CDR3 protein. The table records 750,000 to 950,000 distinct CDR3 sequences, more than 45% of them present only once. The sample comprised blood. This chain joins TRBV12-3 or TRBV12-4 and TRBJ2-4, with TRBD2 matching over 7 bases. Gene TRBJ2-7 matches the end of the DNA better, so the J call may be wrong. This TCR came from a girl aged 10-17 years with multiple sclerosis. DNA for the CDR3: TGCGCCAGCAAGCCGTCCTCGGGGGGAGAATACGAGCAGTACTTC. It specifies CASKPSSGGEYEQYF.